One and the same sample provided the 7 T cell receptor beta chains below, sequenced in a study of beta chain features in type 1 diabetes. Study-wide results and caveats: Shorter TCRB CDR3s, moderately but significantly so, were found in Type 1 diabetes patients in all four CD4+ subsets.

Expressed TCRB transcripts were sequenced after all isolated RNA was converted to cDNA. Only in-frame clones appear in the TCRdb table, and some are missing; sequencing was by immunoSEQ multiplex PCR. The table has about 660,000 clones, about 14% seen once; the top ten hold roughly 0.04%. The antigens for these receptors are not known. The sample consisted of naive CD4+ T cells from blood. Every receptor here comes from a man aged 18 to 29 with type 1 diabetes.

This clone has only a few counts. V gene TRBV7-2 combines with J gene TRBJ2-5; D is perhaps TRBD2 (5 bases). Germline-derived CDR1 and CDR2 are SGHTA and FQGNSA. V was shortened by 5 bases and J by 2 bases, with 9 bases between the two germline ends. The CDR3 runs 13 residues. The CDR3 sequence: CASSIGVQETQYF. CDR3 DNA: TGTGCCAGCAGCATCGGGGTACAAGAGACCCAGTACTTC.

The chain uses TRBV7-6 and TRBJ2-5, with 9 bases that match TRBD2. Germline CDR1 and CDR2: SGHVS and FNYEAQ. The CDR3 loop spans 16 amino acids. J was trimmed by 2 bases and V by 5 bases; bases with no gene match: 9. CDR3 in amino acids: CASSNSWRGGQETQYF. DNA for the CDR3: TGTGCCAGCAGCAACTCCTGGCGGGGGGGGCAAGAGACCCAGTACTTC.

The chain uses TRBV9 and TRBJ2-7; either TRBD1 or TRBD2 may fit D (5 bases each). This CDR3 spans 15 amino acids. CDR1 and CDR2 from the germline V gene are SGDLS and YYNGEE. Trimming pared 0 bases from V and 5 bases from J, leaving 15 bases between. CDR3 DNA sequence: TGTGCCAGCAGCGTAGCCCCGAGCAGGGACCACGAGCAGTACTTC. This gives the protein CASSVAPSRDHEQYF. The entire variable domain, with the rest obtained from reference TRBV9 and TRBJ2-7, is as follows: DSGVTQTPKHLITATGQRVTLRCSPRSGDLSVYWYQQSLDQGLQFLIQYYNGEERAKGNILERFSAQQFPDLHSELNLSSLELGDSALYFCASSVAPSRDHEQYFGPGTRLTVT.

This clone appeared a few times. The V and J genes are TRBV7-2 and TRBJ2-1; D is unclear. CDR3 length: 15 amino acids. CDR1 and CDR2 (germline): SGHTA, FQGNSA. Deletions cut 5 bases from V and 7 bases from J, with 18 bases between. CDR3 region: CASSNHISRSNEQFF. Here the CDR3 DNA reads TGTGCCAGCAGCAACCATATTAGCCGCTCAAATGAGCAGTTCTTC.

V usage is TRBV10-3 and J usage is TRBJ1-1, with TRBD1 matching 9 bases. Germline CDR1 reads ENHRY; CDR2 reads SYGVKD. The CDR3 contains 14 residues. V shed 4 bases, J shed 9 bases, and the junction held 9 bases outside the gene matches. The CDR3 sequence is CAISAGQGPPKAFF. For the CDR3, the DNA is TGTGCCATCAGTGCGGGACAGGGACCCCCTAAAGCTTTCTTT.

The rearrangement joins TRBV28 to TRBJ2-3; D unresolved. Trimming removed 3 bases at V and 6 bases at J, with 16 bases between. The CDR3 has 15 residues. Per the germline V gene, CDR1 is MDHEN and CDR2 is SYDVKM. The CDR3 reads CASSLSLSPRDTQYF. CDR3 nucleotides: TGTGCCAGCAGTTTGTCGCTCTCTCCTAGGGATACGCAGTATTTT.

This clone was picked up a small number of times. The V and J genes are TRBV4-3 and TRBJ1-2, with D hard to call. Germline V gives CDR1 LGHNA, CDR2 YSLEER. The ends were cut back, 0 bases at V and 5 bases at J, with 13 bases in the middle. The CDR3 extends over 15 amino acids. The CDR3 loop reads CASSQDFGINYGYTF. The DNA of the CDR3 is TGCGCCAGCAGCCAAGATTTCGGCATCAATTATGGCTACACCTTC.